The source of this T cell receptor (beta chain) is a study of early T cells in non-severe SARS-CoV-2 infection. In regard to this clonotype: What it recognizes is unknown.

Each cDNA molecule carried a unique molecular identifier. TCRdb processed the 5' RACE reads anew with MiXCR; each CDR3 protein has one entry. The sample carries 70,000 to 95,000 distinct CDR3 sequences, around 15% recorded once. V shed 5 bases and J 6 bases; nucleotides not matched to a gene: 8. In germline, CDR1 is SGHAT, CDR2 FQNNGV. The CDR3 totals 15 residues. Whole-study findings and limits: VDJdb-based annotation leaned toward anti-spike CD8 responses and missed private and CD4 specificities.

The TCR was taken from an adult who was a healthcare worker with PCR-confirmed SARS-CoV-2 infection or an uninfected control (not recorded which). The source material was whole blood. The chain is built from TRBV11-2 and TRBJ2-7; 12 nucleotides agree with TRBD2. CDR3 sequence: CASSATSGGLAEQYF. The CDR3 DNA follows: TGTGCCAGCAGCGCCACTAGCGGGGGGCTGGCCGAGCAGTACTTC.